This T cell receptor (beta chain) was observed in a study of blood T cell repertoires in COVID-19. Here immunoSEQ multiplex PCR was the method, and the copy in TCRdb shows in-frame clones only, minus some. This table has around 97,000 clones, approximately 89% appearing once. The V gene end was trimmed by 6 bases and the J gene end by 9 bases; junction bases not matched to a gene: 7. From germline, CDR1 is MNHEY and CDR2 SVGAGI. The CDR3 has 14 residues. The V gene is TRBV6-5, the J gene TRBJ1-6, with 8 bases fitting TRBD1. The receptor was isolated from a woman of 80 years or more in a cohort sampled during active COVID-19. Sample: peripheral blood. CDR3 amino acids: CASSIDRGGSPLHF. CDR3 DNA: TGTGCCAGCAGCATCGACAGGGGCGGTTCACCCCTCCACTTT.